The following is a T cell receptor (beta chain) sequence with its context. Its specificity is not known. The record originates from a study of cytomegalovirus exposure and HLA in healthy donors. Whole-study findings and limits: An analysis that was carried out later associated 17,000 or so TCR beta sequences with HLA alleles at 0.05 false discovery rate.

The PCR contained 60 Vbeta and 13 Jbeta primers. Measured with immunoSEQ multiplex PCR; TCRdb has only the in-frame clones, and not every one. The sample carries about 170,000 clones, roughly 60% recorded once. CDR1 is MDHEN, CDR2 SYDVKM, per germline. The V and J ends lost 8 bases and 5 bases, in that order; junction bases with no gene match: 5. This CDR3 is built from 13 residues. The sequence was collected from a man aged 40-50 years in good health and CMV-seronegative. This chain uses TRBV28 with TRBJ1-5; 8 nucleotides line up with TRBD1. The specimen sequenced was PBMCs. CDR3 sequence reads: CASLDRGYQPQHF. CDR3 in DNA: TGTGCCAGCCTTGACAGGGGATATCAGCCCCAGCATTTT.